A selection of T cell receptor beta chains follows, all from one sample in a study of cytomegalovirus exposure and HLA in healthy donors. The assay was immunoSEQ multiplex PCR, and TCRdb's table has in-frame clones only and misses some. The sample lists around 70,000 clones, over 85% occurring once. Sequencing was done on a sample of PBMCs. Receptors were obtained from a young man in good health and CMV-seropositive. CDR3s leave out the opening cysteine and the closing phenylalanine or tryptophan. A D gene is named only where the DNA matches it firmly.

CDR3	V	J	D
ASSSQPGQFHQPQH	TRBV19	TRBJ1-5	TRBD1
ASSGGLDVVEQF	TRBV5-4	TRBJ2-1	TRBD2
ASSDLSGRRETQY	TRBV6-1	TRBJ2-5	TRBD2
ASAGRSAGEAPYEQY	TRBV28	TRBJ2-7	TRBD2
ASSSRWDRGRVGEQF	TRBV28	TRBJ2-1	TRBD1
ATSGGYEQY	TRBV10-2	TRBJ2-7	.
ASSEATGSYEQY	TRBV2	TRBJ2-7	.
ASSPQGAGTDTQY	TRBV5-1	TRBJ2-3	TRBD1
ASSPWVMRGPYNEQF	TRBV7-9	TRBJ2-1	.
ASILESPAGYT	TRBV28	TRBJ1-2	.
ASSWTGQGAQH	TRBV6-6	TRBJ1-5	TRBD1
ASSFGPAGTGDTQY	TRBV5-1	TRBJ2-3	TRBD2
ASSLGLAVYNEQF	TRBV16	TRBJ2-1	TRBD2
ASSSDSGEQY	TRBV5-1	TRBJ2-7	.
ASSQRNEQF	TRBV6-1	TRBJ2-1	.
ASKTGVDGSNQPQH	TRBV28	TRBJ1-5	TRBD1
ASSLDPGNYEQY	TRBV5-1	TRBJ2-7	.
ASSPDLRGEQY	TRBV18	TRBJ2-7	.
ASSSPSPSGQETQY	TRBV13	TRBJ2-5	TRBD2
ASSTDRGLA	TRBV6-6	TRBJ2-7	TRBD1
ASSPSGGVDPEEDSYEQY	TRBV9	TRBJ2-7	TRBD2
ASSYRQFNEQF	TRBV5-1	TRBJ2-1	.
ASSSREGQPQH	TRBV6-5	TRBJ1-5	.
ASSTGSGNTIY	TRBV6-5	TRBJ1-3	.
ASSIRGRWAF	TRBV19	TRBJ1-1	.
ASRIIPDEQF	TRBV6-1	TRBJ2-1	.
ASSLRSSGSGKNIQY	TRBV7-9	TRBJ2-4	TRBD2
ASSLRQGVREQY	TRBV11-1	TRBJ2-7	TRBD1
ASQTVNTEAF	TRBV28	TRBJ1-1	.
ASSYSDTPFTYEQY	TRBV6-6	TRBJ2-7	.
ASSYVAGTDTQY	TRBV6-6	TRBJ2-3	.
ASSPSSGVTPGANVLT	TRBV5-1	TRBJ2-6	TRBD2
ASSLDRASGSSYNEQF	TRBV11-2	TRBJ2-1	TRBD2
ASSQVAGGRYNEQF	TRBV19	TRBJ2-1	TRBD2
ASSPPGDSDVF	TRBV18	TRBJ1-1	.
ASGLIGTGSTGELF	TRBV12-5	TRBJ2-2	TRBD1
ASSLWSDGYGYT	TRBV28	TRBJ1-2	.
AWSLGLRGYT	TRBV30	TRBJ1-2	.
ASSLGFGQPQH	TRBV11-2	TRBJ1-5	.
ASSLAAIGNYEQY	TRBV28	TRBJ2-7	.
ASIGGRLNTQY	TRBV2	TRBJ2-3	TRBD2
ASSLTSGSNNEQF	TRBV25-1	TRBJ2-1	TRBD2
ASSPSGGDNEQF	TRBV6-5	TRBJ2-1	TRBD1
ASTPTNGYYGYT	TRBV7-2	TRBJ1-2	.
ASSFLGDEQY	TRBV6-1	TRBJ2-7	.
AWSPGTGGYEQY	TRBV30	TRBJ2-7	TRBD1
ASTLTGHEQY	TRBV6-6	TRBJ2-7	.
AISESPSGQGAGYT	TRBV10-3	TRBJ1-2	TRBD1
ASSSTGGVTQY	TRBV27	TRBJ2-5	TRBD1
ASSSRGETQY	TRBV4-1	TRBJ2-5	.
ASSPTGQDRELF	TRBV5-5	TRBJ2-2	TRBD1
ASSSGGAVDGYT	TRBV28	TRBJ1-2	.
ASSQDLTGGMNTEAF	TRBV4-2	TRBJ1-1	TRBD1
ASSSKRTTVRETQY	TRBV7-9	TRBJ2-5	.